This T cell receptor (beta chain) stems from a study of control samples from healthy donors and cancer patients. TCRdb keeps only in-frame clones here, not all; method: immunoSEQ multiplex PCR. This sample has 100,000 to 150,000 clones, with roughly 84% found just once. This clone was picked up a small number of times. Trimming removed 5 bases at V and 2 bases at J, with 19 bases between. The CDR3 covers 17 residues. Germline-derived CDR1 and CDR2 are SGHTA and FQGNSA. The chain is built from TRBV7-2 and TRBJ2-1; TRBD1 or TRBD2 may be the D gene (5 bases each). Sequencing was carried out using blood. The source of this sequence is a man in his late teens or twenties in good health. The CDR3: CASSARTGTTTYNEQFF. The CDR3 DNA reads as TGTGCCAGCAGCGCACGGACCGGGACCACCACCTACAATGAGCAGTTCTTC.